Listed below are T cell receptor beta chains from one sample, sequenced in a study of early T cells in non-severe SARS-CoV-2 infection. Using its own MiXCR run on the 5' RACE reads, TCRdb lists one record per CDR3 protein. Altogether 120,000 or so distinct CDR3 sequences are present, roughly an eighth being singletons, with the ten largest covering approximately 3.8%. The source was whole blood, collected at baseline. The receptors shown here come from an adult who was a healthcare worker with PCR-confirmed SARS-CoV-2 infection or an uninfected control (not recorded which). Each CDR3 is given with its conserved first and last residue. The D gene is left open where the match is weak. The size entry is marked missing in some rows and otherwise reads once, few, many or a size class.

j_call v_call d_call clone_size cdr3_nt cdr3_aa
TRBJ2-2 TRBV7-6 NA few TGTGCCAGCAGCTCCCACACCGGGGAGCTGTTTTTT CASSSHTGELFF
TRBJ1-5 TRBV6-2/TRBV6-3 TRBD1 NA TGTGCCAGCAGTTACGGGACAGGGCCAAGCTTTAGCAATCAGCCCCAGCATTTT CASSYGTGPSFSNQPQHF
TRBJ2-1 TRBV19 TRBD2 many TGTGCCAGTAGGGCCGGGACTACCACCTACAATGAGCAGTTCTTC CASRAGTTTYNEQFF
TRBJ1-1 TRBV5-1 TRBD1 NA TGCGCCAGCAGCCTCGGACAGGGAAAAGCTTTCTTT CASSLGQGKAFF
TRBJ2-5 TRBV27 TRBD2 NA TGTGCCAGCAGTCAGGGGACTAGCGGGGTAGAGACCCAGTACTTC CASSQGTSGVETQYF
TRBJ1-4 TRBV20-1 NA few TGCAGTGCTAGACCCCCCGGGACTAATGAAAAACTGTTTTTT CSARPPGTNEKLFF
TRBJ2-7 TRBV3-1 NA few TGTGCCAGCAGTCCCTTCGGACTGGGAGAGCAGTACTTC CASSPFGLGEQYF
TRBJ2-7 TRBV27 TRBD1 few TGTGCCAGCACCTCCTCGGGACAGGGGGATTACGAGCAGTACTTC CASTSSGQGDYEQYF
TRBJ2-7 TRBV28 TRBD1 many TGTGCCAGCAGTTTTTGGGACAGCTACGAGCAGTACTTC CASSFWDSYEQYF
TRBJ2-2 TRBV5-1 NA NA TGCGCCAGCAGCCCCGGTGGAGACCCGGGCACCGGGGAGCTGTTTTTT CASSPGGDPGTGELFF
TRBJ1-4 TRBV6-1 NA NA TGTGCCAGCAGAGACCTCAAGGGATCAGAAAAACTGTTTTTT CASRDLKGSEKLFF
TRBJ1-1 TRBV29-1 TRBD1 NA TGCAGCGTGGAAGAATCGGGACAGGAAGCTTTCTTT CSVEESGQEAFF
TRBJ2-5 TRBV5-1 TRBD1 few TGCGCCAGCACCGTCCTGGGGACAGGACAAGAGACCCAGTACTTC CASTVLGTGQETQYF
TRBJ2-7 TRBV6-5 NA NA TGTGCCAGCAGTTACTCGTGGCAAAAGAACTACGAGCAGTACTTC CASSYSWQKNYEQYF
TRBJ2-1 TRBV11-3 NA many TGTGCCAGCAGCTTAGTAAGGGGAGGCAATGAGCAGTTCTTC CASSLVRGGNEQFF
TRBJ1-5 TRBV29-1 TRBD1 few TGCAGCGTTGTGGGGACAGGGGAGAATCAGCCCCAGCATTTT CSVVGTGENQPQHF
TRBJ2-1 TRBV11-1 NA NA TGTGCCAGCAGCTTAGCCAGGGTGAAAAATGAGCAGTTCTTC CASSLARVKNEQFF
TRBJ1-2 TRBV7-2 NA NA TGTGCCAGCAGCCGGATCCTGACACCCCGACGTGGCACCCTTAACTATGGCTACACCTTC CASSRILTPRRGTLNYGYTF
TRBJ1-1 TRBV7-6 NA few TGTGCCAGCAGCTTAGAGGGGGGAGGTGGCGCGAACACTGAAGCTTTCTTT CASSLEGGGGANTEAFF
TRBJ2-4 TRBV7-9 NA NA TGTGCCAGCAGCAACGACAGGCTAGCCAAAAACATTCAGTACTTC CASSNDRLAKNIQYF
TRBJ2-1 TRBV29-1 NA many TGCAGCGTTCCCTATGGCGGTCTATACAATGAGCAGTTCTTC CSVPYGGLYNEQFF
TRBJ2-5 TRBV7-3 NA NA TGTGCCAGCAGCCCCTGGGGGCCCACAGGGTTCGAGACCCAGTACTTC CASSPWGPTGFETQYF